Listed here are 17 T cell receptor beta chains from one sample, sequenced in a study of vaccination and CD4 T cells after COVID-19. The treatment denotes: roughly 10-day PBMC culture with coronavirus spike peptide pools or control peptides (ViraFEST assay). No cognate antigen is known for these TCRs. Researchers used the Oncomine TCR Beta short-read assay to sequence DNA from cultured CD4+ T cells. Each CDR3 protein is one row after TCRdb ran MiXCR on the PCR reads. The sample shows about 14,000 distinct CDR3 sequences, around 50% of them seen only once. Sequenced material: CD4+ T cells from blood, cultured in vitro, taken before SARS-CoV-2 vaccination. Receptors were obtained from a human donor who had recovered from COVID-19.

This chain connects TRBV6-2 or TRBV6-3 to TRBJ1-5, with 9 positions matching TRBD1. Germline-derived CDR1 and CDR2 are MNHEY and SVGEGT. J was trimmed by 5 bases and V by 4 bases; bases with no gene match: 6. CDR3 length equals 15 residues. The CDR3 loop reads CASSWTGAEDQPQHF. The CDR3 nucleotides read TGTGCCAGCAGTTGGACAGGGGCTGAGGATCAGCCCCAGCATTTT.

V gene TRBV20-1 combines with J gene TRBJ1-2, with D possibly TRBD1 on 5 matching bases. The ends were cut back, 3 bases at V and 3 bases at J, with 26 bases in the middle. Germline loops: CDR1 DFQATT, CDR2 SNEGSKA (reference sequence). CDR3 length: 18 amino acids. The CDR3 here is CSASYGTPISPRYYGYTF. The DNA of the CDR3 is TGCAGTGCTAGTTACGGGACCCCAATCAGCCCCCGATACTATGGCTACACCTTC.

The chain uses TRBV2 and TRBJ2-3; D gene unclear. V shed 2 bases and J shed 6 bases, with 15 bases lying between them. Germline V CDR1 and CDR2: SNHLY, FYNNEI. The CDR3 extends over 15 amino acids. DNA for the CDR3: TGTGCCAGCAGTGAATGGGGTAGAAACGTGGATACGCAGTATTTT. Its protein product is CASSEWGRNVDTQYF.

The rearrangement links TRBV5-4 to TRBJ2-3; possible D gene TRBD1, 5 bases. This CDR3 is 13 amino acids long. The V end was cut by 4 bases, the J end by 4 bases, with 10 bases between. Per germline, CDR1 SGHNT and CDR2 YYREEE (reference sequence). The chain's CDR3 is CASSTRVADTQYF. For the CDR3, the DNA is TGTGCCAGCAGCACCAGGGTAGCAGATACGCAGTATTTT.

The chain couples TRBV7-2 to TRBJ2-7; D ambiguous. This CDR3 contains 16 residues. Germline values: CDR1 SGHTA, CDR2 FQGNSA. Trimming stripped 2 bases from V and 0 bases from J, with 14 bases between. The CDR3 DNA sequence: TGTGCCAGCAGCTTACAGCAAGTCAGCCGCTCCTACGAGCAGTACTTC. Translating it yields CASSLQQVSRSYEQYF.

In this sample, this clonotype turned up a few times. The chain combines TRBV7-2 with TRBJ2-3; the D gene is possibly TRBD2 (5 bases). CDR1 SGHTA and CDR2 FQGNSA come from the germline V gene. V lost 1 base and J 6 bases, leaving 11 bases between the germline ends. This CDR3 is 14 amino acids long. The chain's CDR3 is CASSLVGEMDTQYF. The CDR3 nucleotides are TGTGCCAGCAGCTTAGTTGGGGAGATGGATACGCAGTATTTT.

J is TRBJ1-1 and V is TRBV24-1, with D hard to call. CDR3 size: 13 residues. Per germline, CDR1 KGHDR and CDR2 SFDVKD. V shed 0 bases and J shed 3 bases, with 4 bases lying between them. The CDR3 region has the DNA TGTGCCACCAGTGATTTGTCGGACACTGAAGCTTTCTTT. It translates to CATSDLSDTEAFF.

The sample holds a few counts of this clonotype. As DNA, the CDR3 is TGTGCCACCAGCCGACGCGGACAGTCCCTGACGGACACCATATATTTT. It specifies CATSRRGQSLTDTIYF. This rearrangement joins TRBV15 to TRBJ1-3, with a weak D call TRBD1 (6 bases). CDR1 and CDR2 (germline): LNHNV, YYDKDF (reference sequence). V was trimmed by 5 bases and J by 8 bases, leaving 22 bases between them. The length of the CDR3 is 16 residues. Based on the CDR3 plus reference TRBV15 and TRBJ1-3, the full variable domain is DAMVIQNPRYQVTQFGKPVTLSCSQTLNHNVMYWYQQKSSQAPKLLFHYYDKDFNNEADTPDNFQSRRPNTSFCFLDIRSPGLGDTAMYLCATSRRGQSLTDTIYFGEGSWLTVV.

The genes are TRBV20-1 and TRBJ1-2; D is unresolved. This CDR3 is built from 12 residues. V was pared by 7 bases and J by 8 bases, with 17 bases between. CDR1 is DFQATT, CDR2 SNEGSKA, per germline (reference sequence). The CDR3 region is CSVSRVDGGYTF. The CDR3, as DNA: TGCAGTGTCAGCCGGGTCGATGGGGGCTACACCTTC.

This chain links TRBV7-9 with TRBJ1-1, with 9 bases identical to TRBD1. V dropped 5 bases and J dropped 5; count of bases not matched to a gene: 9. CDR1 and CDR2 from the germline V gene are SEHNR and FQNEAQ (reference sequence). The CDR3 loop spans 15 amino acids. CDR3 coding DNA: TGTGCCAGCAGCAGCCCGGGACAGGGACGGACTGAAGCTTTCTTT. This gives the protein CASSSPGQGRTEAFF.

The V gene is TRBV5-1, the J gene TRBJ1-6; the D is unclear. Germline loops: CDR1 SGHRS, CDR2 YFSETQ. Trimming left V 5 bases short and J 7 bases short, with 10 bases between. This CDR3 is 13 amino acids long. CDR3 nucleotides: TGCGCCAGCAGACGTGACGGCAATTCACCCCTCCACTTT. Protein sequence: CASRRDGNSPLHF.

V is TRBV15 and J is TRBJ2-7; D gene uncertain. The CDR3 length is 14 residues. CDR1 is LNHNV, CDR2 YYDKDF, per germline (reference sequence). Trimming took off 1 base at V and 3 bases at J, with 10 bases between the two ends. CDR3 nucleotides: TGTGCCACCAGCAGAGGGGAAGGGAACTACGAGCAGTACTTC. Protein product: CATSRGEGNYEQYF.

This clonotype was detected only once. The gene calls are TRBV7-2 and TRBJ1-2; 7 bases fit TRBD1. Trimming cost V 3 bases and J 4 bases; bases outside gene matches: 5. There are 14 residues in the CDR3. CDR1 and CDR2 from the germline V gene are SGHTA and FQGNSA. CDR3 loop: CASSFTGEGYGYTF. As DNA, the CDR3 is TGTGCCAGCAGCTTTACAGGGGAGGGCTATGGCTACACCTTC.

The chain uses TRBV6-2 or TRBV6-3 and TRBJ1-1, with D tentatively TRBD1 (5 bases). Germline CDR1 and CDR2: MNHEY and SVGEGT. Trimming cost V 5 bases and J 0 bases, with 13 bases left between them. The CDR3 consists of 15 residues. CDR3 amino acids: CASSRPGTVNTEAFF. The CDR3 DNA is TGTGCCAGCAGTCGTCCCGGGACCGTGAACACTGAAGCTTTCTTT.

This rearrangement joins TRBV20-1 to TRBJ2-7; TRBD2 matches at 11 bases. The CDR3 contains 13 residues. Germline-derived CDR1 and CDR2 are DFQATT and SNEGSKA (reference sequence). Unmatched junction bases numbered 8, after V lost 5 bases and J lost 8 bases. CDR3 bases: TGCAGTGCTGAACTAGCGGGAGTAGGTCAGCAGTACTTC. Translated: CSAELAGVGQQYF.

The gene calls are TRBV21-1 and TRBJ2-3; the table's D gene call, TRBD1, was not cross checked with the DNA. TRBV21-1 corresponds to a pseudogene. The CDR3 totals 18 residues. DNA of the CDR3: TGTGCCAGCAGCAAGGGGGGCACGCCCACAGGCGGAGGAGATACGCAGTATTTT. It encodes CASSKGGTPTGGGDTQYF.

This clonotype was seen only a few times. This chain joins TRBV20-1 and TRBJ2-3, with 10 bases matching TRBD2. Trimming took 6 bases from V and 3 from J; bases not matched to a gene: 6. The CDR3 loop spans 14 amino acids. The germline gives CDR1 DFQATT, CDR2 SNEGSKA (reference sequence). The CDR3 sequence is CSATLAGVTDTQYF. The CDR3 coding sequence is TGCAGTGCCACTCTAGCGGGAGTAACAGATACGCAGTATTTT.